These 4 T cell receptor beta chains share one sample of origin, sequenced in a study of T cell responses to AZD1222 COVID-19 vaccine. Assay used: immunoSEQ multiplex PCR; TCRdb lists only in-frame clones, some missing. The sample shows 110,000 to 150,000 clones, more than 75% of them seen only once. The material sequenced was peripheral blood, taken 28 days after the second AZD1222 dose. The receptors come from an adult who received the AZD1222 COVID-19 vaccine.

The V gene is TRBV4-2, the J gene TRBJ1-5; D remains unclear. V was cut by 0 bases and J by 6 bases, with 6 bases left in between. The CDR3 totals 13 residues. Germline-derived CDR1 and CDR2 are LGHNA and YNFKEQ. The CDR3 DNA sequence: TGTGCCAGCAGCCAAGATAGACGTCAGCCCCAGCATTTT. Protein sequence: CASSQDRRQPQHF.

This rearrangement joins TRBV2 to TRBJ2-5; D not resolved. This CDR3 spans 11 amino acids. Trimming cost V 3 bases and J 5 bases, with 4 bases left between them. Germline assignment: CDR1 SNHLY and CDR2 FYNNEI. CDR3 DNA: TGTGCCAGCAGTGAGTACGAGACCCAGTACTTC. Translating it yields CASSEYETQYF.

The chain uses TRBV12-5 and TRBJ1-3; 8 bases map to TRBD1. This CDR3 has 15 residues. After removal of 4 bases from V and 4 bases from J, the junction contained 6 bases not matched to a gene. CDR1 is LGHNT, CDR2 FRNRAP, per germline. The CDR3 DNA reads TGTGCTAGTGGTTGGACAGGGCGGGGCGGAAACACCATATATTTT. Protein sequence: CASGWTGRGGNTIYF.

The chain couples TRBV13 to TRBJ1-5; D may be TRBD1 (6 bases). This CDR3 contains 13 residues. V was shortened by 8 bases and J by 3 bases, with 11 bases between the two germline ends. Germline CDR1 is PRHDT and CDR2 is FYEKMQ (reference sequence). This CDR3 reads CASSPGANQPQHF. CDR3 nucleotides: TGTGCCAGCTCGCCAGGGGCCAATCAGCCCCAGCATTTT.